This record covers a single TCR beta chain. Its antigen is not identified. The library protocol tagged individual cDNA molecules with unique molecular identifiers. TCRdb called the 5' RACE reads again in MiXCR, with one record for every CDR3 protein. This table has tens of thousands of distinct CDR3 sequences, 8% to 11% appearing once. This sample stems from a study of early T cells in non-severe SARS-CoV-2 infection. Study details: The study sequenced bulk RNA from unsorted whole blood, with chains unpaired.

Study observations and caveats: Lookups in VDJdb leaned toward anti-spike CD8 responses and missed private and CD4 specificities.

This CDR3 is 15 amino acids long. V shed 6 bases and J 0 bases; nucleotides not matched to a gene: 6. The sequence was collected from an adult who was a healthcare worker with PCR-confirmed SARS-CoV-2 infection or an uninfected control (not recorded which). Specimen: whole blood. The chain links TRBV12-3 or TRBV12-4 to TRBJ1-2, with 8 bases that match TRBD1. The CDR3 spells CASSRGQAPNYGYTF. The DNA of the CDR3 is TGTGCCAGCAGCAGGGGACAGGCCCCTAACTATGGCTACACCTTC.